This T cell receptor (beta chain) derives from a study of blood T cell repertoires in COVID-19. In its sample, this clone was seen once. For recovered donors of Cohort 3, there were two negative PCRs, clearance, or symptom resolution. The germline gives CDR1 LGHNA, CDR2 YSLEER. CDR3 length equals 16 residues. The V segment lost 0 bases and the J segment 4 bases; nucleotides outside the gene matches: 8. Original data processing: Amplification of reference gene primers was used by the study to estimate nucleated cell counts. Generated by immunoSEQ multiplex PCR, the TCRdb table keeps only in-frame clones and is missing some. V, J and clone size were drawn from that table, and D and trimming were deduced from the DNA. The repertoire consists of 240,000 or so clones, with 86% occurring once and the leading ten covering approximately 2.1%.

The chain employs TRBV4-3 and TRBJ1-2; TRBD1 matches at 7 bases. The specimen was PBMCs or T cells enriched from blood (not recorded which). This receptor was taken from a woman aged 45-60 years who had recovered from COVID-19. The CDR3 sequence is CASSQDSQGVAYGYTF. The CDR3 DNA sequence: TGCGCCAGCAGCCAAGATAGCCAGGGGGTGGCCTATGGCTACACCTTC.